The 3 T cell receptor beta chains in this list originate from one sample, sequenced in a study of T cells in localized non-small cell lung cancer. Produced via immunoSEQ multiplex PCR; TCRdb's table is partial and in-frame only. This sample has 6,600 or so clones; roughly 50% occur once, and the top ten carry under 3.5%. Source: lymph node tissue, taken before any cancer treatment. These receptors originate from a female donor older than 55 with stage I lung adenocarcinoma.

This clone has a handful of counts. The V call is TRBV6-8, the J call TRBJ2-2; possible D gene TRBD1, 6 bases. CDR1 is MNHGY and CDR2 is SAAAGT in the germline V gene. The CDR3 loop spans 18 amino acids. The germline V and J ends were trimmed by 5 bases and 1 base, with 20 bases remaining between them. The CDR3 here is CASSTRPGSGVNTGELFF. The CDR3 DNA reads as TGTGCCAGCAGTACCCGTCCGGGGTCAGGGGTGAACACCGGGGAGCTGTTTTTT.

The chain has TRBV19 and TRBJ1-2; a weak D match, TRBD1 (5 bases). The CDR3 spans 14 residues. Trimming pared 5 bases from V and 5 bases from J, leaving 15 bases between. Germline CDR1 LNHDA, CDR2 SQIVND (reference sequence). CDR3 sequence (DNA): TGTGCCAGTAGTTGGGACTCTCCCGGGTATGGCTACACCTTC. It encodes CASSWDSPGYGYTF. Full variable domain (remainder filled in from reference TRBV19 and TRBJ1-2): DGGITQSPKYLFRKEGQNVTLSCEQNLNHDAMYWYRQDPGQGLRLIYYSQIVNDFQKGDIAEGYSVSREKKESFPLTVTSAQKNPTAFYLCASSWDSPGYGYTFGSGTRLTVV.

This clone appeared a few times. The CDR3 nucleotides are TGTGCCAGCAGTCTCTCCGTGACAGGGCCCTACGAGCAGTACTTC. Amino acid sequence: CASSLSVTGPYEQYF. The gene calls are TRBV6-7 and TRBJ2-7; 7 bases agree with TRBD1. TRBV6-7 is assigned to the ORF class and has an uncertain function. Trimming took 5 bases from V and 2 from J; bases not matched to a gene: 9. CDR3 length: 15 residues.